Sequencing of this T cell receptor beta chain was carried out in a study of control samples from healthy donors and cancer patients (dated by TCRdb to 2018 to 2020). Looking up the germline V gene (reference sequence) yields CDR1 SGHKS and CDR2 YYEKEE. From the cysteine through the phenylalanine, the CDR3 covers 15 amino acids. This entry keeps only the CDR3 DNA: 45 bases, framed from base 1. V gives up 0 bases and J gives up 4 bases, and the segment between their germline ends measures 11 bases. This clone is a singleton in its sample. No antigen is known for it. Base qualities are not provided; no much larger clone lies one nucleotide away. Library preparation employed the immunoSEQ multiplex PCR assay. In TCRdb, the immuneACCESS table is reduced to in-frame sequences with V and J assigned. These tables do not hold every clone; where another copy was compared, an unresolved V gene accounts for under half, and the others remain unexplained. Counted in this sample were 98,000 or so clones; 70% to 80% of them appeared once. Of the sample, over 9.5% is held by the ten largest clones.

This receptor was obtained from a woman aged 25 to 39 in good health. The chain uses TRBV5-5 and TRBJ1-3; the D gene lacks a confident call. The sequenced material came from blood. The CDR3 here reads CASSLAQIFGNTIYF. The DNA sequence is given as TGTGCCAGCAGCTTGGCCCAGATTTTCGGAAACACCATATATTTT.